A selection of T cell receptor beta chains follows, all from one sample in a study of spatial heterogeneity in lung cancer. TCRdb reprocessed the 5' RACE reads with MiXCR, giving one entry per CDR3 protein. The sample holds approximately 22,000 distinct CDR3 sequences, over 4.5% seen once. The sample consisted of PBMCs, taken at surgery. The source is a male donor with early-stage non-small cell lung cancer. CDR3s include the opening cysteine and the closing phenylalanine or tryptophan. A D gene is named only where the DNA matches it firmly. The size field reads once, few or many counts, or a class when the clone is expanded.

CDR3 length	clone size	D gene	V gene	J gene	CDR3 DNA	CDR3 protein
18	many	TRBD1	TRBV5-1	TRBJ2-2	TGCGCCAGCAGCGGGACCCTCAGACAGGGAAGGAACACCGGGGAGCTGTTTTTT	CASSGTLRQGRNTGELFF
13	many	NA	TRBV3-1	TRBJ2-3	TGTGCCAGCAGCCAAGATCTTGGGGCCGTCGAGTATTTT	CASSQDLGAVEYF
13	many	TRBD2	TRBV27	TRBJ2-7	TGTGCCACCCGGGAGGGGGTCTCCTACGAGCAGTACTTC	CATREGVSYEQYF
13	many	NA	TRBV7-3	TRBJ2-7	TGTGCCAGCAGCTTAGGGGATTCCTACGAGCAGTACTTC	CASSLGDSYEQYF
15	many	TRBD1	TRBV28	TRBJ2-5	TGTGCCACCAATCGGGACAGGGGAACGCAAGAGACCCAGTACTTC	CATNRDRGTQETQYF
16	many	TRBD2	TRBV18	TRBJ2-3	TGTGCCAGCTCCCGCGGGACTAGCGGGGGGCGAGATACGCAGTATTTT	CASSRGTSGGRDTQYF
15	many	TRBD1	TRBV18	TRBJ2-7	TGTGCCAGCTCACCAGGACAGGGAACGGTGTACGAGCAGTACTTC	CASSPGQGTVYEQYF
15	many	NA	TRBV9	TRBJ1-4	TGTGCCAGCAGCGCGCAGTGGCGGTCCGGTGAAAAACTGTTTTTT	CASSAQWRSGEKLFF
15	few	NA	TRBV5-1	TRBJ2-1	TGCGCCAGCAGCCCTAGGGGGTCCAACTACAATGAGCAGTTCTTC	CASSPRGSNYNEQFF
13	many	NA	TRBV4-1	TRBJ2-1	TGCGCCAGCAGCCGGATGGACCTTAATGAGCAGTTCTTC	CASSRMDLNEQFF
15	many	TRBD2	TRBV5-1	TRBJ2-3	TGCGCCAGCAGCAGACTAGCGGGGAGCACAGATACGCAGTATTTT	CASSRLAGSTDTQYF
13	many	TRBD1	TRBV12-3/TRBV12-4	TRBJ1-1	TGTGCCAGCACCCTTACAGGGGGCACTGAAGCTTTCTTT	CASTLTGGTEAFF